One and the same sample provided the 20 T cell receptor beta chains below, sequenced in a study of T cell repertoires in cytomegalovirus infection. Via MiXCR, TCRdb re-called the reads, giving one row per CDR3 protein. This sample has about 740,000 distinct CDR3 sequences, with about 40% found just once. The specimen was PBMCs. The receptors were gathered from a human donor in good health (CMV status not recorded). Some clones in this sample may be carry-over from other donors' samples.

This clonotype was seen only a few times. In DNA, the CDR3 is TGCGCCAGCAGCTTGACGACAGGGGGCTCTGGAAACACCATATATTTT. Encoded protein: CASSLTTGGSGNTIYF. The rearrangement joins TRBV5-1 to TRBJ1-3; 9 nucleotides agree with TRBD1. V trimming: 1 base; J trimming: 0 bases; junction bases outside the gene matches: 2. The germline CDR1 and CDR2 sequences are SGHRS and YFSETQ. There are 16 residues in the CDR3.

This clonotype was recorded at least ten times. V is TRBV7-2 and J is TRBJ2-3; 8 bases are shared with TRBD1. V gave up 4 bases and J gave up 2 bases; unmatched junction bases: 8. The germline CDR1 and CDR2 sequences are SGHTA and FQGNSA. This CDR3 comprises 16 residues. CDR3 sequence: CASSSLGQGLTDTQYF. CDR3 bases: TGTGCCAGCAGCTCCCTCGGACAGGGCCTCACAGATACGCAGTATTTT.

This clonotype was counted only a few times. The rearrangement links TRBV7-8 to TRBJ2-7; D not certain. V dropped 3 bases and J dropped 6 bases, with 15 bases sitting between them. The CDR3 spans 14 residues. Germline CDR1 reads SGHVS; CDR2 reads FQNEAQ. The CDR3 reads CASSFLSDIPEQYF. DNA for the CDR3: TGTGCCAGCAGCTTTTTGTCCGACATACCCGAGCAGTACTTC.

This clonotype was picked up a small number of times. The J gene is TRBJ2-1, the V gene TRBV7-8; 10 nucleotides align to TRBD2. This CDR3 has 16 residues. CDR1 and CDR2 from the germline V gene are SGHVS and FQNEAQ. V lost 4 bases and J lost 6; bases outside the gene matches: 9. The CDR3 region is CASSSISGRAVNEQFF. The CDR3 DNA is TGTGCCAGCAGCTCCATAAGCGGGAGGGCCGTCAATGAGCAGTTCTTC.

The rearrangement joins TRBV20-1 to TRBJ2-7; no definite D call. Germline CDR1 and CDR2: DFQATT and SNEGSKA (reference sequence). The V end lost 8 bases, the J end lost 6 bases, and 17 bases lay between the germline ends. This CDR3 is 12 amino acids long. CDR3 residues: CSPKCRVREQYF. The CDR3 DNA reads as TGCAGTCCCAAATGCCGGGTACGCGAGCAGTACTTC.

This clonotype was counted ten times or more. V is TRBV7-2 and J is TRBJ1-4, with 10 bases matching TRBD1. V shed 1 base, J shed 10 bases, and the junction held 3 bases outside the gene matches. The germline gives CDR1 SGHTA, CDR2 FQGNSA. The CDR3 loop spans 14 amino acids. Here the CDR3 DNA reads TGTGCCAGCAGCTTAGGACAGGGGGCTGGAAAACTGTTTTTT. Its translation: CASSLGQGAGKLFF.

This clonotype was found once. The junction differs from germline at one of its ends, possibly a read error. The chain carries TRBV7-3 and TRBJ2-5; D uncertain. CDR3 length: 13 residues. CDR1 is SGHTA and CDR2 is FQGTGA in the germline V gene. In DNA, the CDR3 is TGTGCCAGCAGCCCCCGGCTACAAGAGACCCAGTCCTTC. Protein: CASSPRLQETQSF.

This clonotype was observed a handful of times. The genes are TRBV7-9 and TRBJ2-5; D is perhaps TRBD2 (5 bases). In germline, CDR1 is SEHNR, CDR2 FQNEAQ (reference sequence). The CDR3 sequence is 15 residues long. Trimming cost V 3 bases and J 7 bases, with 18 bases left between them. CDR3 DNA: TGTGCCAGCAGCTTCCCTGGACTCGGCTCTGGGACCCAGTACTTC. It is translated as CASSFPGLGSGTQYF. Combining the CDR3 with reference TRBV7-9 and TRBJ2-5 gives the whole variable domain DTGVSQNPRHKITKRGQNVTFRCDPISEHNRLYWYRQTLGQGPEFLTYFQNEAQLEKSRLLSDRFSAERPKGSFSTLEIQRTEQGDSAMYLCASSFPGLGSGTQYFGPGTRLLVL.

This clonotype was detected ten times or more. The chain couples TRBV12-3 or TRBV12-4 to TRBJ2-7, with D maybe TRBD2 (6 bases). V lost 5 bases and J lost 4, with 9 bases in between. The CDR3 length is 12 residues. Here the CDR3 reads CASSAGSYEQYF. As DNA, the CDR3 is TGTGCCAGCAGTGCCGGGAGTTACGAGCAGTACTTC.

The chain uses TRBV30 and TRBJ1-5; maybe TRBD1 (5 bases). Germline V CDR1 and CDR2: GTSNPN, SVGIG (reference sequence). Trimming removed 3 bases from V and 6 bases from J, with 15 bases in between. The CDR3 is 14 amino acids. This CDR3 reads CAWSLGIQGQPQHF. As DNA, the CDR3 is TGTGCCTGGAGCTTGGGAATTCAGGGTCAGCCCCAGCATTTT.

On this clonotype itself: One base away lies a much larger clone, so this may be a sequencing read error. CDR3 coding DNA: TGTGCCAGCAGCCAGGACGGGGACGGGACCGGGGAGCTGTTTTTT. It is translated as CASSQDGDGTGELFF. This chain uses TRBV7-3 with TRBJ2-2; D possibly uses TRBD1 or TRBD2 (5 bases each). Trimming stripped 5 bases from V and 5 bases from J, with 15 bases between. Looked up from germline, CDR1 is SGHTA and CDR2 is FQGTGA. CDR3 length equals 15 residues.

The V call is TRBV6-5, the J call TRBJ1-2; maybe TRBD1 (5 bases). The CDR3 has 14 residues. Germline V gene lookup returns CDR1 MNHEY and CDR2 SVGAGI. Trimming removed 4 bases at V and 4 bases at J, with 13 bases between. The CDR3 reads CASSSREGSYGYTF. In nucleotides, the CDR3 is TGTGCCAGCAGTTCCCGGGAGGGGAGCTATGGCTACACCTTC.

This rearrangement joins TRBV24-1 to TRBJ2-7; TRBD1 might be the D (5 bases). This CDR3 has 14 residues. Deletions cut 3 bases from V and 6 bases from J, with 14 bases between. Germline V gene sequence: CDR1 KGHDR, CDR2 SFDVKD. The CDR3 DNA reads as TGTGCCACCAGTGATCCAACAGGTGTCGGCGAGCAGTACTTC. As protein: CATSDPTGVGEQYF.

This chain connects TRBV6-2 or TRBV6-3 to TRBJ1-1; D may be TRBD1 (6 bases). V dropped 6 bases and J dropped 0 bases, with 14 bases sitting between them. This CDR3 spans 15 amino acids. Germline V lookup: CDR1 MNHEY, CDR2 SVGEGT. This CDR3 is CASRTGQIMNTEAFF. The CDR3 DNA reads TGTGCCAGCAGGACCGGACAGATCATGAACACTGAAGCTTTCTTT.

The chain carries TRBV6-2 or TRBV6-3 and TRBJ2-1; 7 bases fit TRBD2. CDR1 is MNHEY, CDR2 SVGEGT, per germline. CDR3 size: 16 residues. V was clipped by 5 bases and J by 1 base; unmatched bases: 8. CDR3 residues: CASSPSGIFSYNEQFF. The CDR3 bases are TGTGCCAGCAGTCCAAGCGGGATTTTTTCCTACAATGAGCAGTTCTTC.

With respect to this clonotype: The conserved phenylalanine or tryptophan normally closing the CDR3 is absent here, so this likely arose from a read error. The V gene is TRBV7-2, the J gene TRBJ2-7; 10 bases fit TRBD1. Trimming took 5 bases from V and 5 from J; bases not matched to a gene: 12. The CDR3 has 16 amino acids. The germline CDR1 and CDR2 sequences are SGHTA and FQGNSA. The CDR3 loop reads CASSKPRDRGVHEQYL. DNA of the CDR3: TGTGCCAGCAGCAAACCGCGGGACAGGGGAGTCCACGAGCAGTACTTA.

CDR3 protein: CASSPLDTKDRGYTF. Written as DNA, the CDR3 is TGTGCCAGCAGCCCACTTGACACCAAGGACAGGGGATACACCTTC. The J gene is TRBJ1-2, the V gene TRBV7-6; 9 positions match TRBD1. Trimming cost V 5 bases and J 11 bases; bases outside gene matches: 15. CDR3 length equals 15 residues. CDR1 and CDR2 (germline): SGHVS, FNYEAQ.

This clonotype was counted between two and nine times. The J gene is TRBJ1-1, the V gene TRBV27; possible D gene TRBD1, 6 bases. The length of the CDR3 is 18 residues. The germline gives CDR1 MNHEY, CDR2 SMNVEV (reference sequence). With 2 bases removed from V and 6 bases from J, the gap between germline ends came to 25 bases. The CDR3 is CASSLQGGVRTVKAEAFF. The DNA for the CDR3 is TGTGCCAGCAGTTTACAAGGGGGGGTACGCACCGTCAAAGCTGAAGCTTTCTTT.

This clonotype was counted between two and nine times. This chain links TRBV7-9 with TRBJ2-3; 11 nucleotides line up with TRBD2. The CDR3 is 15 residues long. CDR1 SEHNR and CDR2 FQNEAQ come from the germline V gene (reference sequence). V shed 4 bases and J 4 bases; nucleotides not matched to a gene: 4. CDR3 sequence (DNA): TGTGCCAGCAGCTCAAAACTAGCGGGAGCAGATACGCAGTATTTT. Protein product: CASSSKLAGADTQYF.

The rearrangement links TRBV19 to TRBJ2-1; 12 bases map to TRBD2. V was pared by 3 bases and J by 8 bases, with 5 bases of the junction left unmatched. The CDR3 extends over 15 amino acids. CDR1 and CDR2 (germline): LNHDA, SQIVND (reference sequence). The CDR3 sequence: CASSIGLAGGDEQFF. For the CDR3, the DNA is TGTGCCAGTAGTATCGGTCTAGCGGGAGGGGATGAGCAGTTCTTC.